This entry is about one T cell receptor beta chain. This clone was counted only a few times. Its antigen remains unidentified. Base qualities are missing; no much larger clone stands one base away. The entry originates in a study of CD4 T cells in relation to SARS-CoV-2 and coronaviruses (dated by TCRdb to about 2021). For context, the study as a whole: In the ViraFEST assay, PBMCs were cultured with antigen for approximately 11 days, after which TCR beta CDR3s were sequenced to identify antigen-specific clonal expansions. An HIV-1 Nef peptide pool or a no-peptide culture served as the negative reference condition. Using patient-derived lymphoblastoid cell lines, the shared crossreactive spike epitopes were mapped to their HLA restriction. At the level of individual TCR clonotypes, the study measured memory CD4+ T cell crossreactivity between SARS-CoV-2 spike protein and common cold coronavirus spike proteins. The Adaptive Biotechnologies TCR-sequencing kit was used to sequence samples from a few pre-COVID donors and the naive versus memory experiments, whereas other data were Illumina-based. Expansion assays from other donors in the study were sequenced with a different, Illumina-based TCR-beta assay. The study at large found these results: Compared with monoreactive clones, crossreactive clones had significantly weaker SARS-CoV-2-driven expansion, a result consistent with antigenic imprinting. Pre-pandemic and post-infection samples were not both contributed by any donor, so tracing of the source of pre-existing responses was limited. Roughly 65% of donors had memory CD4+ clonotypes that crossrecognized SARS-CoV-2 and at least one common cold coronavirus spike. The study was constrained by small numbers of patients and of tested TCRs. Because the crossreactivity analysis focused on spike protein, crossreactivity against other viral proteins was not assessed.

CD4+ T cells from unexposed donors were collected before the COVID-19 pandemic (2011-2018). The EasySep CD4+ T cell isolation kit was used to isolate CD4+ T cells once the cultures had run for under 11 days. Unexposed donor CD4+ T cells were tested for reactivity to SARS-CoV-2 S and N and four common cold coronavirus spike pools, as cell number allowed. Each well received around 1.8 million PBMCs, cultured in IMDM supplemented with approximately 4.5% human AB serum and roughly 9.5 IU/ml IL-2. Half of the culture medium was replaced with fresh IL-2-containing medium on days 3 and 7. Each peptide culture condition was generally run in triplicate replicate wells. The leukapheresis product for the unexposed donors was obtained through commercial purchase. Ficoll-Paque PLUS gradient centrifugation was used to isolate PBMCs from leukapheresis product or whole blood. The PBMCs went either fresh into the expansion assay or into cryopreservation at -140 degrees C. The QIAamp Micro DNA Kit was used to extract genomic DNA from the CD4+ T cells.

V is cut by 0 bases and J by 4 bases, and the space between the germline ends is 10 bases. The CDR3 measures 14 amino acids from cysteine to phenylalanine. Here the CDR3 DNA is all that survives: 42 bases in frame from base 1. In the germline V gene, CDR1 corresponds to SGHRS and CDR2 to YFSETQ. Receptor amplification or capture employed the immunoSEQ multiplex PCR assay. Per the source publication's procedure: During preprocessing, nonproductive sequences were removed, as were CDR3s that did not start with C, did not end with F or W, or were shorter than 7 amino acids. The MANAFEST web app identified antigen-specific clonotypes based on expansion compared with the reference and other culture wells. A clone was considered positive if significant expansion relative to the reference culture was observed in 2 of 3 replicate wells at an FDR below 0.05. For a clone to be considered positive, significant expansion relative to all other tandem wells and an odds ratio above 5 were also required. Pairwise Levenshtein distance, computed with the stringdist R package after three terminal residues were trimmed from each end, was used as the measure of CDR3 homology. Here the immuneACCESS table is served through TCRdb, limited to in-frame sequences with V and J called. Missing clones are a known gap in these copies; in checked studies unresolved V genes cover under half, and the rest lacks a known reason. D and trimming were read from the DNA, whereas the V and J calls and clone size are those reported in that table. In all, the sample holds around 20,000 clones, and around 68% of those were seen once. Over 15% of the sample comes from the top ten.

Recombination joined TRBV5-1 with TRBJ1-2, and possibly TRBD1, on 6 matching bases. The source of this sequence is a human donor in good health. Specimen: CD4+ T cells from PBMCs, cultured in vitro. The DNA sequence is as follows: TGCGCCAGCAGCTTGGAGAGGGGGGCCTATGGCTACACCTTC. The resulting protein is CASSLERGAYGYTF.